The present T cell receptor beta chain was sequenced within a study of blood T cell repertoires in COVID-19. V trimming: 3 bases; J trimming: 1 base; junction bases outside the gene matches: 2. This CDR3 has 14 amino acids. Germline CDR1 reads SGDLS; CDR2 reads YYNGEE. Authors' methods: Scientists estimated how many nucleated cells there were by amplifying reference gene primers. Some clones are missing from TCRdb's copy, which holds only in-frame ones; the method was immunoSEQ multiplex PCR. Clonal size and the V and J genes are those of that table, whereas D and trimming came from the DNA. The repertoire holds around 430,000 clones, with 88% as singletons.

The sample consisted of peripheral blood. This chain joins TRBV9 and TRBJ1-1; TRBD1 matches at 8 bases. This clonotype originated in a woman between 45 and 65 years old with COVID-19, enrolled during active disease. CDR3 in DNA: TGTGCCAGCAGCGCCGGACAGGGGAACACTGAAGCTTTCTTT. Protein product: CASSAGQGNTEAFF.